One sample yielded the 32 T cell receptor beta chains listed below, sequenced in a study of blood T cell repertoires in COVID-19. Profiled with immunoSEQ multiplex PCR; TCRdb holds only in-frame clones, not every one. The sample carries 250,000 to 300,000 clones, 75% to 90% recorded once. The specimen was peripheral blood. The source is a woman in her forties or fifties with COVID-19, enrolled during active disease.

This chain links TRBV7-2 with TRBJ2-1, with D possibly matching TRBD2 (6 bases). CDR3 length equals 15 residues. The V gene's germline CDR1 is SGHTA and CDR2 FQGNSA. V gave up 3 bases and J gave up 9 bases, with 18 bases separating them. The CDR3 region has the DNA TGTGCCAGCAGCTTCTCGACTGCGGGGTTGGGTGAGCAGTTCTTC. Protein sequence: CASSFSTAGLGEQFF.

This clone was seen a handful of times. The genes are TRBV18 and TRBJ1-5, with 7 positions matching TRBD1. This CDR3 contains 15 residues. With V trimmed by 3 bases and J by 7 bases, 9 bases remained unmatched. Per germline, CDR1 KGHSH and CDR2 LQKENI. CDR3 in DNA: TGTGCCAGCTCACCTGGAGAGGGGGCAGGCCAGCCCCAGCATTTT. It translates to CASSPGEGAGQPQHF.

The chain employs TRBV2 and TRBJ2-1; the D gene is possibly TRBD2 (5 bases). There are 12 residues in the CDR3. Germline lookup yields CDR1 SNHLY and CDR2 FYNNEI. Deletions cut 5 bases from V and 9 bases from J, with 11 bases between. This chain's CDR3 is CASSKLDGEQFF. The DNA of the CDR3 is TGTGCCAGCAGTAAACTAGATGGTGAGCAGTTCTTC.

This sequence joins TRBV2 and TRBJ2-6; 9 bases match TRBD1. Germline V gives CDR1 SNHLY, CDR2 FYNNEI. The V gene end was trimmed by 4 bases and the J gene end by 2 bases; junction bases not matched to a gene: 3. This CDR3 region has 16 residues. DNA of the CDR3: TGTGCCAGCAGTGTTTACAGGGGGCCTGGGGCCAACGTCCTGACTTTC. This encodes CASSVYRGPGANVLTF.

The chain combines TRBV18 with TRBJ2-3, with a weak D call TRBD2 (5 bases). The germline CDR1 and CDR2 sequences are KGHSH and LQKENI. Trimming removed 4 bases at V and 2 bases at J, with 7 bases between. CDR3 length equals 13 residues. CDR3 in DNA: TGTGCCAGCTCACACGGGAACACAGATACGCAGTATTTT. Protein sequence: CASSHGNTDTQYF.

V is TRBV30 and J is TRBJ2-2, with D tentatively TRBD2 (6 bases). The CDR3 is 15 amino acids. CDR1 and CDR2 (germline): GTSNPN, SVGIG (reference sequence). The V end was cut by 3 bases, the J end by 1 base, with 12 bases between. The CDR3 here is CAWRRSGLNTGELFF. Here the CDR3 DNA reads TGTGCCTGGAGACGTAGCGGATTGAACACCGGGGAGCTGTTTTTT. Full variable domain (remainder filled in from reference TRBV30 and TRBJ2-2): SQTIHQWPATLVQPVGSPLSLECTVEGTSNPNLYWYRQAAGRGLQLLFYSVGIGQISSEVPQNLSASRPQDRQFILSSKKLLLSDSGFYLCAWRRSGLNTGELFFGEGSRLTVL.

The genes are TRBV5-6 and TRBJ2-2; TRBD1 aligns across 8 bases. The CDR3 has 17 residues. V was clipped by 3 bases and J by 6 bases; unmatched bases: 13. In germline, CDR1 is SGHDT, CDR2 YYEEEE. The CDR3 here is CASSYESRTGRAGELFF. CDR3 nucleotide sequence: TGTGCCAGCAGCTACGAATCCAGGACAGGGCGGGCCGGGGAGCTGTTTTTT.

The CDR3: CASSQVRDRSQGGYTF. CDR3 DNA: TGTGCCAGCAGCCAAGTGCGAGACAGGAGTCAGGGTGGCTACACCTTC. The chain uses TRBV4-2 and TRBJ1-2, with D perhaps TRBD1 (6 bases). Germline V lookup: CDR1 LGHNA, CDR2 YNFKEQ. The V gene lost 1 base and the J gene lost 7 bases, with 19 bases spanning the gap. This CDR3 has 16 residues.

V gene TRBV7-3 combines with J gene TRBJ2-5; 7 bases are a match to TRBD2. In germline, CDR1 is SGHTA, CDR2 FQGTGA. The CDR3 sequence is 15 residues long. With V trimmed by 6 bases and J by 4 bases, 11 bases remained unmatched. The CDR3 DNA is TGTGCCAGCAGGGGACGGAGGGGAGGGAGAGAGACCCAGTACTTC. Protein product: CASRGRRGGRETQYF.

The V and J genes are TRBV5-6 and TRBJ2-1; no firm D call. The germline V gene encodes CDR1 SGHDT and CDR2 YYEEEE. Between the trimmed V and J ends, which lost 0 bases and 4 bases, there was a span of 11 bases. The CDR3 is 15 residues long. The DNA for the CDR3 is TGTGCCAGCAGCTTGGACCACTCCTCATACAATGAGCAGTTCTTC. Its protein product is CASSLDHSSYNEQFF.

This clone was seen a few times. The rearrangement links TRBV7-2 to TRBJ2-7; D is unresolved. V lost 5 bases and J 0 bases, leaving 23 bases between the germline ends. Germline V gives CDR1 SGHTA, CDR2 FQGNSA. The CDR3 spans 18 residues. The CDR3 reads CASSPHVVGHLSSYEQYF. Here the CDR3 DNA reads TGTGCCAGCAGCCCGCACGTAGTTGGGCATCTTAGCTCCTACGAGCAGTACTTC.

The chain has TRBV5-1 and TRBJ1-1, with D hard to call. V was pared by 0 bases and J by 1 base, with 7 bases between. Looked up from germline, CDR1 is SGHRS and CDR2 is YFSETQ. The CDR3 has 14 residues. CDR3 DNA: TGCGCCAGCAGCTTGGGAGGAGAGAACACTGAAGCTTTCTTT. This encodes CASSLGGENTEAFF.

The rearrangement uses TRBV7-8 and TRBJ2-5, with TRBD2 matching 7 bases. This CDR3 has 12 amino acids. Germline V lookup: CDR1 SGHVS, CDR2 FQNEAQ. V was clipped by 1 base and J by 10 bases; unmatched bases: 3. CDR3 nucleotide sequence: TGTGCCAGCAGCTTAGGGGAGGGACTCCAGTACTTC. This translates into CASSLGEGLQYF.

The chain is built from TRBV27 and TRBJ2-2; 7 bases map to TRBD2. The junction had 16 bases not matched to a gene; V was cut back by 1 base and J by 8 bases. The CDR3 is made up of 18 amino acids. Per the germline V gene, CDR1 is MNHEY and CDR2 is SMNVEV (reference sequence). Written as DNA, the CDR3 is TGTGCCAGCAGTTTATATCGGGTGGCGGGAGAGGGACTGGGGGAGCTGTTTTTT. This encodes CASSLYRVAGEGLGELFF.

The rearrangement joins TRBV6-6 to TRBJ1-1; possibly TRBD1 for D (6 bases). Germline values: CDR1 MNHNY, CDR2 SVGAGI (reference sequence). The CDR3 is 14 amino acids. Trimming took 6 bases from V and 0 from J, leaving 11 bases between them. The CDR3 region is CASSHRAMNTEAFF. Written as DNA, the CDR3 is TGTGCCAGCAGCCACAGGGCAATGAACACTGAAGCTTTCTTT.

This clone has just one count. V gene TRBV6-4 combines with J gene TRBJ1-1; the D is unclear. Between the trimmed V and J ends, which lost 6 bases and 1 base, there was a span of 9 bases. From germline, CDR1 is MRHNA and CDR2 SNTAGT. The CDR3 is 13 amino acids. CDR3 nucleotide sequence: TGTGCCAGCAGCCTTTCCGGGAACACTGAAGCTTTCTTT. It yields the protein CASSLSGNTEAFF.

The chain couples TRBV7-3 to TRBJ2-2, with a possible D match to TRBD1 (6 bases). The V and J ends lost 5 bases and 0 bases respectively, with 10 bases between them. CDR3 length: 15 amino acids. Germline CDR1 is SGHTA and CDR2 is FQGTGA. In DNA, the CDR3 is TGTGCCAGCAGCGTAGACAGGACGAACACCGGGGAGCTGTTTTTT. It yields the protein CASSVDRTNTGELFF.

Concerning this clone itself: This sample also contains other DNA sequences that code for the same CDR3. The gene calls are TRBV28 and TRBJ1-1; D is possibly TRBD1 (6 bases). CDR1 MDHEN and CDR2 SYDVKM come from the germline V gene. This CDR3 has 14 amino acids. Trimming pared 5 bases from V and 9 bases from J, leaving 19 bases between. The CDR3 bases are TGTGCCAGCAGTGCACGCGGGGGCCTGTCTCAAGCTTTCTTT. Translation gives CASSARGGLSQAFF. The variable domain in full, with the rest retrieved from reference TRBV28 and TRBJ1-1, is DVKVTQSSRYLVKRTGEKVFLECVQDMDHENMFWYRQDPGLGLRLIYFSYDVKMKEKGDIPEGYSVSREKKERFSLILESASTNQTSMYLCASSARGGLSQAFFGQGTRLTVV.

The CDR3 DNA reads as TGTGCCAGCAGTCTACTAGCGGGAGTCAACGAGCAGTACTTC. It encodes CASSLLAGVNEQYF. V gene TRBV6-2 or TRBV6-3 combines with J gene TRBJ2-7; 11 bases line up with TRBD2. Losses at the gene ends were 5 bases for V and 5 bases for J; bases not matched to a gene: 5. Germline V gene sequence: CDR1 MNHEY, CDR2 SVGEGT. This CDR3 has 14 amino acids.

The chain couples TRBV19 to TRBJ2-2, with D unresolved. The germline gives CDR1 LNHDA, CDR2 SQIVND (reference sequence). The length of the CDR3 is 14 residues. The V gene lost 4 bases and the J gene lost 0 bases, with 6 bases spanning the gap. CDR3 protein: CASSKPANTGELFF. CDR3 nucleotide sequence: TGTGCCAGTAGTAAACCGGCGAACACCGGGGAGCTGTTTTTT. The whole variable domain, filled in from reference TRBV19 and TRBJ2-2, reads DGGITQSPKYLFRKEGQNVTLSCEQNLNHDAMYWYRQDPGQGLRLIYYSQIVNDFQKGDIAEGYSVSREKKESFPLTVTSAQKNPTAFYLCASSKPANTGELFFGEGSRLTVL.

The CDR3 coding sequence is TGTGCCAGCAGCTTAGATCCGGTACGGGAGGCTTTCTTT. Translating it yields CASSLDPVREAFF. This sequence joins TRBV11-2 and TRBJ1-1; D remains unclear. This CDR3 has 13 residues. Germline CDR1 SGHAT, CDR2 FQNNGV. Trimming took off 0 bases at V and 11 bases at J, with 13 bases between the two ends.

This chain connects TRBV11-2 to TRBJ2-1; weak D call: TRBD2 (5 bases). Germline V gene sequence: CDR1 SGHAT, CDR2 FQNNGV. V was shortened by 1 base and J by 9 bases, with 16 bases between the two germline ends. The CDR3 is 15 amino acids. CDR3 protein: CASSLGTPRLGEQFF. CDR3 sequence (DNA): TGTGCCAGCAGCTTAGGGACTCCGCGCTTAGGTGAGCAGTTCTTC.

The chain links TRBV5-1 to TRBJ2-3; TRBD2 matches at 12 bases. This CDR3 region has 15 residues. In germline, CDR1 is SGHRS, CDR2 YFSETQ. V trimming: 0 bases; J trimming: 6 bases; junction bases outside the gene matches: 2. CDR3 protein: CASSLGLAGVDTQYF. Here the CDR3 DNA reads TGCGCCAGCAGCTTGGGACTAGCGGGAGTGGATACGCAGTATTTT.

The rearrangement links TRBV27 to TRBJ2-1; D perhaps matches TRBD1 (5 bases). This CDR3 spans 12 amino acids. CDR1 and CDR2 from the germline V gene are MNHEY and SMNVEV (reference sequence). V lost 6 bases, J lost 10 bases, and 13 bases lay in between. For the CDR3, the DNA is TGTGCCAGCAGCCTAGGGGCAGCAGAGCAGTTCTTC. This gives the protein CASSLGAAEQFF.

The chain has TRBV7-2 and TRBJ1-2, with 8 bases aligning to TRBD1. The ends lost 1 base at V and 4 bases at J; junction bases unmatched: 2. CDR1 SGHTA and CDR2 FQGNSA come from the germline V gene. The CDR3 extends over 14 amino acids. CDR3 sequence: CASSLDRGAYGYTF. The CDR3 DNA is TGTGCCAGCAGCTTAGACAGGGGGGCCTATGGCTACACCTTC.

The chain employs TRBV18 and TRBJ1-2, with no clear D. Trimming removed 1 base from V and 7 bases from J, with 4 bases in between. The CDR3 extends over 11 amino acids. Germline V gives CDR1 KGHSH, CDR2 LQKENI. CDR3 protein: CASSPRVGYTF. CDR3 coding DNA: TGTGCCAGCTCACCACGAGTTGGCTACACCTTC. Full variable domain (remainder filled in from reference TRBV18 and TRBJ1-2): NAGVMQNPRHLVRRRGQEARLRCSPMKGHSHVYWYRQLPEEGLKFMVYLQKENIIDESGMPKERFSAEFPKEGPSILRIQQVVRGDSAAYFCASSPRVGYTFGSGTRLTVV.

The chain couples TRBV27 to TRBJ2-7; 10 bases line up with TRBD1. CDR3 length: 13 amino acids. The V gene end was trimmed by 7 bases and the J gene end by 1 base; junction bases not matched to a gene: 1. CDR1 and CDR2 (germline): MNHEY, SMNVEV (reference sequence). CDR3 bases: TGTGCCAGCAAGGGACAGGGGTCCTACGAGCAGTACTTC. Its protein product is CASKGQGSYEQYF.

V and J are TRBV7-9 and TRBJ2-1, with TRBD1 identical over 8 bases. Trimming cost V 2 bases and J 7 bases; bases outside gene matches: 7. The CDR3 contains 15 residues. Germline loops: CDR1 SEHNR, CDR2 FQNEAQ (reference sequence). The CDR3 protein is CASSLTTGAGNEQFF. The CDR3 nucleotides are TGTGCCAGCAGCTTAACGACAGGGGCGGGAAATGAGCAGTTCTTC.

The chain uses TRBV29-1 and TRBJ2-5; 14 positions agree with TRBD2. This CDR3 is built from 16 residues. CDR1 and CDR2 (germline): SQVTM, ANQGSEA. The trim removed 4 bases at V and 5 bases at J, leaving 9 bases unmatched. The DNA of the CDR3 is TGCAGCGTTGGGTTGTCCGGACTAGCGGGAGGTGAGACCCAGTACTTC. It specifies CSVGLSGLAGGETQYF.

CDR3 coding DNA: TGTGCCAGCAGGAGGGAGCGGGGGGACGTTCCCGAGCAGTACTTC. The encoded protein is CASRRERGDVPEQYF. The chain couples TRBV6-5 to TRBJ2-7; 9 bases match TRBD2. V shed 6 bases and J 6 bases; nucleotides not matched to a gene: 12. Germline V gene data show CDR1 as MNHEY and CDR2 as SVGAGI. CDR3 length: 15 residues.

CDR3 bases: TGTGCCAGCAGTTTACTCCCAGGGAACACTGAAGCTTTCTTT. Protein sequence: CASSLLPGNTEAFF. The chain employs TRBV27 and TRBJ1-1; no reliable D call. Germline CDR1 is MNHEY and CDR2 is SMNVEV (reference sequence). CDR3 size: 14 residues. The V end was cut by 2 bases, the J end by 1 base, with 8 bases between.

The genes are TRBV5-4 and TRBJ1-5; D gene uncertain. Germline CDR1 is SGHNT and CDR2 is YYREEE (reference sequence). This CDR3 contains 15 residues. Trimming took 7 bases from V and 3 from J, leaving 17 bases between them. CDR3 nucleotide sequence: TGTGCCAGCCACAGCTTTTCAGGTTACAATCAGCCCCAGCATTTT. Protein sequence: CASHSFSGYNQPQHF.